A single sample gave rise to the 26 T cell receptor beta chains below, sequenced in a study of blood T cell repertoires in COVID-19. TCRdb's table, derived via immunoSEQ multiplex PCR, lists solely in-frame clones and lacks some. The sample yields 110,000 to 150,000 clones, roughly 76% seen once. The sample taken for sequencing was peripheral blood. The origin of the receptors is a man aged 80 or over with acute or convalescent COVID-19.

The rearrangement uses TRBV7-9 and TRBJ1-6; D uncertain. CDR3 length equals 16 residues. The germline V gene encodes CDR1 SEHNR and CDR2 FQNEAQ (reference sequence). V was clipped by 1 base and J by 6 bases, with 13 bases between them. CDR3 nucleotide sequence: TGTGCCAGCAGCTTAGATGGTCGCGCGGTTAATTCACCCCTCCACTTT. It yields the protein CASSLDGRAVNSPLHF.

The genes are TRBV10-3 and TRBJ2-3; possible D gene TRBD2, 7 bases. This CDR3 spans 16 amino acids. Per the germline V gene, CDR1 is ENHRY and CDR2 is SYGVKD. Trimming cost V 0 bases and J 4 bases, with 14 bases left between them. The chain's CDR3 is CAISESGGGGPDTQYF. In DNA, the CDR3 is TGTGCCATCAGTGAGTCGGGGGGGGGCGGCCCAGATACGCAGTATTTT.

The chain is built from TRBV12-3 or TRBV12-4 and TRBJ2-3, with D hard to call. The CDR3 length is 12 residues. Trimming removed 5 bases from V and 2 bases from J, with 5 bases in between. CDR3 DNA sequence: TGTGCCAGCAGTCCTACCACAGATACGCAGTATTTT. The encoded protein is CASSPTTDTQYF.

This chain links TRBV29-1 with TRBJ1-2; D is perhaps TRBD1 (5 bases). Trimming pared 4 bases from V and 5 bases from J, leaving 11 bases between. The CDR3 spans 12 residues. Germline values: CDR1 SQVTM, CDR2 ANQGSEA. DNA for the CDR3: TGCAGCGTTGGGGACGGAGGGTATGGCTACACCTTC. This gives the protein CSVGDGGYGYTF.

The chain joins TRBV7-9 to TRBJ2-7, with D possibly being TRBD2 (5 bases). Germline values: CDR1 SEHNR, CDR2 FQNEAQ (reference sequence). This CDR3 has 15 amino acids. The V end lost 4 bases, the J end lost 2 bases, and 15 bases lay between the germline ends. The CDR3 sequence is CASSSPSTGTYEQYF. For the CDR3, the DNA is TGTGCCAGCAGCTCACCCTCAACCGGGACCTACGAGCAGTACTTC.

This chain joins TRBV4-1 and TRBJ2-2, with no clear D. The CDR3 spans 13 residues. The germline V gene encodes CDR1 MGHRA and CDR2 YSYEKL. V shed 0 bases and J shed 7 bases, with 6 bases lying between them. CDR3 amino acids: CASSQDPVGELFF. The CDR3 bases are TGCGCCAGCAGCCAAGATCCGGTCGGGGAGCTGTTTTTT.

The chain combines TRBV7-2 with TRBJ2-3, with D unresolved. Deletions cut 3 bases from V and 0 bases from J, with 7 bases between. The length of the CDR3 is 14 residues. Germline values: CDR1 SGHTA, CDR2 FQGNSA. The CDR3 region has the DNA TGTGCCAGCAGCTTCCAAACTAGCACAGATACGCAGTATTTT. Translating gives CASSFQTSTDTQYF.

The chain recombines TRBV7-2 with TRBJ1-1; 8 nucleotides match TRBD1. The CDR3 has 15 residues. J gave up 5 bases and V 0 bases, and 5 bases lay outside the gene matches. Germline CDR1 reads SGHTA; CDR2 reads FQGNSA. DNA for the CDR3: TGTGCCAGCAGCTTAGCTGGCAGGGGGCAGACTGAAGCTTTCTTT. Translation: CASSLAGRGQTEAFF. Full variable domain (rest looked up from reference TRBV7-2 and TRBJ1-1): GAGVSQSPSNKVTEKGKDVELRCDPISGHTALYWYRQSLGQGLEFLIYFQGNSAPDKSGLPSDRFSAERTGGSVSTLTIQRTQQEDSAVYLCASSLAGRGQTEAFFGQGTRLTVV.

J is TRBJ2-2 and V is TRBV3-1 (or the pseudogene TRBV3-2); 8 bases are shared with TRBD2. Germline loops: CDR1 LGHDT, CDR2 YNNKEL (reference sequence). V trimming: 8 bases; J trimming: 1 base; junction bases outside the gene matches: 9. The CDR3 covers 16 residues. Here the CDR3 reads CASQTVAGGNTGELFF. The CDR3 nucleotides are TGTGCCAGCCAAACGGTGGCGGGGGGGAACACCGGGGAGCTGTTTTTT.

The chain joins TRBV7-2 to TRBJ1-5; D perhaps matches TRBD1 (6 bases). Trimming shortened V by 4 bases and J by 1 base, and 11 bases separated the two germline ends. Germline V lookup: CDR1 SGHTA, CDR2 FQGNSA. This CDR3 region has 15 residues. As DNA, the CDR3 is TGTGCCAGCAGCTCAGGGGCGAGGAGCAATCAGCCCCAGCATTTT. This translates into CASSSGARSNQPQHF.

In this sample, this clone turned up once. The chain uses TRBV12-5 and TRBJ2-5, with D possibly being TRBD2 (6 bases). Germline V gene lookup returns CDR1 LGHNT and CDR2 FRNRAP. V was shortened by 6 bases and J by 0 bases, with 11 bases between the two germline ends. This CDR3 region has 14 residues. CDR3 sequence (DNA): TGTGCTAGTGGCAACGAGCGGGACCAAGAGACCCAGTACTTC. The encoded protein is CASGNERDQETQYF.

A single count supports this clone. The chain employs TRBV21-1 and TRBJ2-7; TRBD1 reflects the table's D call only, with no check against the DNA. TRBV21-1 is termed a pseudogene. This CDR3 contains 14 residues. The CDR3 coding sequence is TGTGCCAGGACGATGTGGACAGGGGGAAGGGAGCAGTACTTC. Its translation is CARTMWTGGREQYF.

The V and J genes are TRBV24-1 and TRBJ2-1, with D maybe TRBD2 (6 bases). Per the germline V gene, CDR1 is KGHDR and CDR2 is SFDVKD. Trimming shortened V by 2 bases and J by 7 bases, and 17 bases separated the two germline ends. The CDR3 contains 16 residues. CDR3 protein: CATSDSGRLGRNEQFF. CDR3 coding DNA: TGTGCCACCAGTGATTCTGGACGACTAGGTAGGAATGAGCAGTTCTTC.

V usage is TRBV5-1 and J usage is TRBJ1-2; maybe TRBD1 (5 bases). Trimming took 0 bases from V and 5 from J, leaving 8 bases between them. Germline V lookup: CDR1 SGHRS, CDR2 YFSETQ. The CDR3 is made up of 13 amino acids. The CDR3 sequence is CASSLEGNYGYTF. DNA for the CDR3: TGCGCCAGCAGCTTGGAGGGGAATTATGGCTACACCTTC.

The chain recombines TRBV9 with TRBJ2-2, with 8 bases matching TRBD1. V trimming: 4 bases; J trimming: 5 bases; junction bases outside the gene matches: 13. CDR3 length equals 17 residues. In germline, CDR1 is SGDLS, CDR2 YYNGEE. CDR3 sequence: CASSSRQGQGTTGELFF. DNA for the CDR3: TGTGCCAGCAGCTCACGACAAGGACAGGGAACAACCGGGGAGCTGTTTTTT.

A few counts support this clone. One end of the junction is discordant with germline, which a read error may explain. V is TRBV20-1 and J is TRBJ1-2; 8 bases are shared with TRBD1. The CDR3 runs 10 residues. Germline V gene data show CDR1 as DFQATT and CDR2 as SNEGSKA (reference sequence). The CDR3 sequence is CSARDTGGIF. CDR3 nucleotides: TGCAGTGCTAGAGATACAGGGGGGATCTTC.

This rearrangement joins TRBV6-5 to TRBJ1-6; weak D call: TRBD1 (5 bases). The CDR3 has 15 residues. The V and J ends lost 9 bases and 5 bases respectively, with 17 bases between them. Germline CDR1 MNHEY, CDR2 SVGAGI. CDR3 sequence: CASARRGSDNSPLHF. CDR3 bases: TGTGCCAGTGCCAGGAGGGGTAGCGATAATTCACCCCTCCACTTT.

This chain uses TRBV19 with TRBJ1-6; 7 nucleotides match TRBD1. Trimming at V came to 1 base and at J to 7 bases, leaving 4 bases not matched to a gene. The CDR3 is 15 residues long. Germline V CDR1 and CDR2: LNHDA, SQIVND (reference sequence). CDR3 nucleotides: TGTGCCAGTAGTATAGGAGGGGGCCGGAATTCACCCCTCCACTTT. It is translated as CASSIGGGRNSPLHF.

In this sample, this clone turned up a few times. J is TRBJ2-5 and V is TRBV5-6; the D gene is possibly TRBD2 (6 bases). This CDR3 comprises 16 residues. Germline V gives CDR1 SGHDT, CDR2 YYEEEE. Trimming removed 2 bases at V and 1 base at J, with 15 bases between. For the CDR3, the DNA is TGTGCCAGCAGCTTCCTGACGGTGGGGGGCCAAGAGACCCAGTACTTC. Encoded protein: CASSFLTVGGQETQYF.

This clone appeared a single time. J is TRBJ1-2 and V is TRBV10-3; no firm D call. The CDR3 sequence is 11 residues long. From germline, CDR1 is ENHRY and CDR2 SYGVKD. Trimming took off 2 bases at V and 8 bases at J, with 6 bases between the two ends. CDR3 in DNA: TGTGCCATCAGTGAGGAACGGGGCTACACCTTC. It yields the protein CAISEERGYTF.

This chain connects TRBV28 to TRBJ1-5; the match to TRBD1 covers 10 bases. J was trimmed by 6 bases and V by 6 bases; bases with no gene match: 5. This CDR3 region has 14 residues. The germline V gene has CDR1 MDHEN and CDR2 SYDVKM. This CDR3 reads CASSWGTGVQPQHF. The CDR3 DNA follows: TGTGCCAGCAGCTGGGGGACAGGGGTTCAGCCCCAGCATTTT.

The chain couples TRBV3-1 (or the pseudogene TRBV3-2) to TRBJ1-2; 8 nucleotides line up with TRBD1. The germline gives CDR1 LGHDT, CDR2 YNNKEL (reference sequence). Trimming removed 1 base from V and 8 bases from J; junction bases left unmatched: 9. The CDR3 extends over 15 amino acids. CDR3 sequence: CASSQVGQGARGYTF. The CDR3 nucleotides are TGTGCCAGCAGCCAAGTGGGGCAGGGGGCACGCGGCTACACCTTC.

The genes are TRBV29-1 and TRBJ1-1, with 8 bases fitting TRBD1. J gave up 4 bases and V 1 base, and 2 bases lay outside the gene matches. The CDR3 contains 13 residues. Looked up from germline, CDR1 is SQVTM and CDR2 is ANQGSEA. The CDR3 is CSVEADRGTEAFF. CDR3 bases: TGCAGCGTTGAAGCTGACAGGGGCACTGAAGCTTTCTTT.

As DNA, the CDR3 is TGCGCCAGCAGCTTGGCGGCAGGGAACTCCTACAATGAGCAGTTCTTC. Amino acids: CASSLAAGNSYNEQFF. The rearrangement links TRBV5-1 to TRBJ2-1; D is possibly TRBD1 (5 bases). Trimming shortened V by 0 bases and J by 0 bases, and 10 bases separated the two germline ends. The CDR3 is made up of 16 amino acids. Germline V lookup: CDR1 SGHRS, CDR2 YFSETQ.

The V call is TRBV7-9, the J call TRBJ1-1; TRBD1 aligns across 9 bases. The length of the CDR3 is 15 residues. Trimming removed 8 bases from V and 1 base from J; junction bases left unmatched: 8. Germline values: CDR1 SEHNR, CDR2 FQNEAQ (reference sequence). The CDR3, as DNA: TGTGCCAGCGACAAATCGGGACAGGGGAACACTGAAGCTTTCTTT. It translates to CASDKSGQGNTEAFF. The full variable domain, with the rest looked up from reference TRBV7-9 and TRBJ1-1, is DTGVSQNPRHKITKRGQNVTFRCDPISEHNRLYWYRQTLGQGPEFLTYFQNEAQLEKSRLLSDRFSAERPKGSFSTLEIQRTEQGDSAMYLCASDKSGQGNTEAFFGQGTRLTVV.

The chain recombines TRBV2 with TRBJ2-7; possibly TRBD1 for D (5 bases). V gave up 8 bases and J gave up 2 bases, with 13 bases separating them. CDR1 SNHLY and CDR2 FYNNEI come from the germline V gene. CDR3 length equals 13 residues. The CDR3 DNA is TGTGCCAGCGGAACCCACAGGACCTACGAGCAGTACTTC. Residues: CASGTHRTYEQYF.